This T cell receptor beta chain was identified during a study of shared clonotypes between healthy human individuals. CD45RO-negative CD8 cells positively selected for CCR7 made up the naive population, which excluded terminally differentiated effector memory CD45RA+ cells. Measured with immunoSEQ multiplex PCR; TCRdb has only the in-frame clones, and not every one. The table lists 1.5 million to 2.5 million clones, 85% to 95% of them singletons. The V gene's germline CDR1 is SGHTA and CDR2 FQGTGA. V was pared by 0 bases and J by 1 base, with 6 bases of the junction left unmatched. The length of the CDR3 is 17 residues.

Sequences were obtained from naive CD8+ T cells sorted from blood. This chain links TRBV7-3 with TRBJ2-1, with 7 bases matching TRBD2. The receptor was isolated from a man aged 18 to 30 in good health. The CDR3 nucleotides read TGTGCCAGCAGCTTAACGTTGGGGGGGAGATCCTACAATGAGCAGTTCTTC. Its translation: CASSLTLGGRSYNEQFF.